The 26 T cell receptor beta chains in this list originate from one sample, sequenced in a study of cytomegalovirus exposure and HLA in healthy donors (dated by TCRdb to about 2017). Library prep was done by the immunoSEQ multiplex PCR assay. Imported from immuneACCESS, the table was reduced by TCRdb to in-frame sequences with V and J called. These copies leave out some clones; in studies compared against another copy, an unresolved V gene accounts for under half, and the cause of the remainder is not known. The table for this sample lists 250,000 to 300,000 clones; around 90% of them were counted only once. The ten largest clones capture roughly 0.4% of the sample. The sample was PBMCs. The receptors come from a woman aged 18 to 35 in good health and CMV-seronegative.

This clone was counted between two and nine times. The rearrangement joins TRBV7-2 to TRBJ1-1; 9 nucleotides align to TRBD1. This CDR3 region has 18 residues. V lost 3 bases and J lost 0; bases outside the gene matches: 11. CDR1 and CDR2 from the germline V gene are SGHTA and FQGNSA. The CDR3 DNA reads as TGTGCCAGCAGCTTCCGGTCCGGGACAGGGTTACTGAACACTGAAGCTTTCTTT. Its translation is CASSFRSGTGLLNTEAFF.

The DNA for the CDR3 is TGTGCCAGCAGCTGGAGTAACGGGGAGCTGTTTTTT. This sequence encodes CASSWSNGELFF. This sequence joins TRBV7-3 and TRBJ2-2; the D is unclear. CDR1 SGHTA and CDR2 FQGTGA come from the germline V gene. The CDR3 runs to 12 residues. The germline V and J ends were trimmed by 4 bases and 7 bases, with 7 bases remaining between them.

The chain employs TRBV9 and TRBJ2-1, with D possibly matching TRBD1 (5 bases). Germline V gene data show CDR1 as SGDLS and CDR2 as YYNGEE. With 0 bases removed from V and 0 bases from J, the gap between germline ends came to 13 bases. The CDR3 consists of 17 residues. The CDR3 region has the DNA TGTGCCAGCAGCGTAGACCTTGGGGCTAGCTCCTACAATGAGCAGTTCTTC. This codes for CASSVDLGASSYNEQFF.

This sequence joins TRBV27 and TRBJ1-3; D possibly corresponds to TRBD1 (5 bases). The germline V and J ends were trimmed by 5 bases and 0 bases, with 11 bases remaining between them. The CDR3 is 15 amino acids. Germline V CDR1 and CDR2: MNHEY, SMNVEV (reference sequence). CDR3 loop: CASSITGVSGNTIYF. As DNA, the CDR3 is TGTGCCAGCAGTATAACAGGCGTCTCTGGAAACACCATATATTTT.

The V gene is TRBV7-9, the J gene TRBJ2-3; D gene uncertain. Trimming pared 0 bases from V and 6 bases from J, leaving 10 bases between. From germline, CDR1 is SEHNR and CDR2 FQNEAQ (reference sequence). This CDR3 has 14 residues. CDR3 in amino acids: CASSLATLVDTQYF. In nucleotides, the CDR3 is TGTGCCAGCAGCTTAGCGACTTTAGTGGATACGCAGTATTTT.

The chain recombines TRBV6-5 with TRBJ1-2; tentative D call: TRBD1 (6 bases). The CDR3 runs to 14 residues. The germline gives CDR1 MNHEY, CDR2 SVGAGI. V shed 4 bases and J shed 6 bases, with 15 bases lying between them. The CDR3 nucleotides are TGTGCCAGCAGTTGGAGGACAGTTAAAGATGGCTACACCTTC. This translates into CASSWRTVKDGYTF.

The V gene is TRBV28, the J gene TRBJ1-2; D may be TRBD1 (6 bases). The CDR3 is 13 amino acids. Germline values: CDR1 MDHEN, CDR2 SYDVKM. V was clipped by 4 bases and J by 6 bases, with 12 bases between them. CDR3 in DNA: TGTGCCAGCAGTTCCCCTGACAGGAATGGCTACACCTTC. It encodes CASSSPDRNGYTF.

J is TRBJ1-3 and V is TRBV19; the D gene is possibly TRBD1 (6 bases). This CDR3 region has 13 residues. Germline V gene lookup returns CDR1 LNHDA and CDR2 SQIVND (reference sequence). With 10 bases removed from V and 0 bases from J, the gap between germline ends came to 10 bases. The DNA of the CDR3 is TGTGCCATAACAGGGAGCTCTGGAAACACCATATATTTT. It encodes CAITGSSGNTIYF.

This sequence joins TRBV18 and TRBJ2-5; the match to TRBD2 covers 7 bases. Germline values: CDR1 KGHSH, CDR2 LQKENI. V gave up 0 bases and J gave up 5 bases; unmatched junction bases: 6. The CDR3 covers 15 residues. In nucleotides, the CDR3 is TGTGCCAGCTCACCACCGTCATACGGGGGGGAGACCCAGTACTTC. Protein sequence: CASSPPSYGGETQYF.

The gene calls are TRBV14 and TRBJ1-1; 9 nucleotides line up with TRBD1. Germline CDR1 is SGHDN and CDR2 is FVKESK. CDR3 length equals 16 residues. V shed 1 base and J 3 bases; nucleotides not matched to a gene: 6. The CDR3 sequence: CASSQGGTGRDTEAFF. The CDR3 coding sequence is TGTGCCAGCAGCCAAGGCGGGACAGGGCGGGACACTGAAGCTTTCTTT. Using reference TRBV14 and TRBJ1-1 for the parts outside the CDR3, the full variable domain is EAGVTQFPSHSVIEKGQTVTLRCDPISGHDNLYWYRRVMGKEIKFLLHFVKESKQDESGMPNNRFLAERTGGTYSTLKVQPAELEDSGVYFCASSQGGTGRDTEAFFGQGTRLTVV.

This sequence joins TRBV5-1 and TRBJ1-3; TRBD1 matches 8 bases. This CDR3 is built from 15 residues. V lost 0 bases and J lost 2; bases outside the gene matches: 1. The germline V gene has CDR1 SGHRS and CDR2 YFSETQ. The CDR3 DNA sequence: TGCGCCAGCAGCTTGGCAGGGGGCCCTGGAAACACCATATATTTT. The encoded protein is CASSLAGGPGNTIYF.

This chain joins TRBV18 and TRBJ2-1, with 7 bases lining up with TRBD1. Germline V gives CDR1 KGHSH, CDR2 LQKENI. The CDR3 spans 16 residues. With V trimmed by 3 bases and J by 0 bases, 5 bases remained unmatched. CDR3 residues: CASSPQGESSYNEQFF. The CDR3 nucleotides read TGTGCCAGCTCACCCCAGGGGGAGAGCTCCTACAATGAGCAGTTCTTC.

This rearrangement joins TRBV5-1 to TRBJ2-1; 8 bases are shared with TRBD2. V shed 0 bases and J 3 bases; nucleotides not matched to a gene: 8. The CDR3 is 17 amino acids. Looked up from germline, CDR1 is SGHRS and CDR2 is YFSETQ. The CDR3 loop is CASSLDPRAGDYNEQFF. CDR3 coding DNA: TGCGCCAGCAGCTTGGACCCACGAGCGGGGGACTACAATGAGCAGTTCTTC.

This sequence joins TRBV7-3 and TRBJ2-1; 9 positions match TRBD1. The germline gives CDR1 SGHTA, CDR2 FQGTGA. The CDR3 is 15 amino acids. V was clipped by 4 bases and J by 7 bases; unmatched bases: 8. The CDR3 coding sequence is TGTGCCAGCAGCTGGGGACAGGGCACTGGGAATGAGCAGTTCTTC. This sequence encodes CASSWGQGTGNEQFF.

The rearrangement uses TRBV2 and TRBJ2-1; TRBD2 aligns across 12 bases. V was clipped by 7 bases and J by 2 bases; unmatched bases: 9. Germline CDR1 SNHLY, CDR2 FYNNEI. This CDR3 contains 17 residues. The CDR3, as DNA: TGTGCCAGCATAGGGCTAGCGGGGGGGAAACCCTACAATGAGCAGTTCTTC. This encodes CASIGLAGGKPYNEQFF. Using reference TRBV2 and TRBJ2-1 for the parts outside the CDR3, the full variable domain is EPEVTQTPSHQVTQMGQEVILRCVPISNHLYFYWYRQILGQKVEFLVSFYNNEISEKSEIFDDQFSVERPDGSNFTLKIRSTKLEDSAMYFCASIGLAGGKPYNEQFFGPGTRLTVL.

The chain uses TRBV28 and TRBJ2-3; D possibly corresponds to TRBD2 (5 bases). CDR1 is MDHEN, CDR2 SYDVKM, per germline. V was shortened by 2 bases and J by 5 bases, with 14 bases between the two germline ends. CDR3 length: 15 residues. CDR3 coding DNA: TGTGCCAGCAGTTTACGTTTCCTCGCGGGAGATACGCAGTATTTT. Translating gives CASSLRFLAGDTQYF.

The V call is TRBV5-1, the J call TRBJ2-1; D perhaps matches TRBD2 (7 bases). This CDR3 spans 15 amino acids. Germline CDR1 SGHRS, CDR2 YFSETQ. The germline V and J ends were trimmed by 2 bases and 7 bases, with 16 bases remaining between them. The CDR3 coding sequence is TGCGCCAGCAGCTTAGGTGCGGGGGCCTGGAATGAGCAGTTCTTC. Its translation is CASSLGAGAWNEQFF.

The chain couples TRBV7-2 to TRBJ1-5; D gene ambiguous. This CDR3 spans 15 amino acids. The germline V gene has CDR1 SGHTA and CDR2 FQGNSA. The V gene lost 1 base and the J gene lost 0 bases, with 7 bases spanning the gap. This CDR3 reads CASSLEAASNQPQHF. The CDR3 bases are TGTGCCAGCAGCTTAGAGGCGGCTAGCAATCAGCCCCAGCATTTT.

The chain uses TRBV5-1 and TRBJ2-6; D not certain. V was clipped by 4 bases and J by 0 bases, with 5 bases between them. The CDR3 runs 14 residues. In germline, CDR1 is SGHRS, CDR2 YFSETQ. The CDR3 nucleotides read TGCGCCAGCAGCGTCCTCTCTGGGGCCAACGTCCTGACTTTC. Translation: CASSVLSGANVLTF.

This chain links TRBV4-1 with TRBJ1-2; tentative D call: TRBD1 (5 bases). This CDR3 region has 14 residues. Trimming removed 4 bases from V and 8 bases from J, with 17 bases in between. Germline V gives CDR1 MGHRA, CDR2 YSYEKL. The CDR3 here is CASSLSGGGGGYTF. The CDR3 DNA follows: TGCGCCAGCAGCCTATCCGGCGGGGGTGGGGGCTACACCTTC.

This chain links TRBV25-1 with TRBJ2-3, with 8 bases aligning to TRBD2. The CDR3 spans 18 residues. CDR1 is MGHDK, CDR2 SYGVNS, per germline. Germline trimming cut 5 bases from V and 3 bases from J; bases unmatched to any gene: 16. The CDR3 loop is CASSPTSAGGGRTDTQYF. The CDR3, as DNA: TGTGCCAGCAGTCCTACGTCCGCGGGGGGCGGGCGGACAGATACGCAGTATTTT. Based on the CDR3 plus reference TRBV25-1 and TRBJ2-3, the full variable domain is EADIYQTPRYLVIGTGKKITLECSQTMGHDKMYWYQQDPGMELHLIHYSYGVNSTEKGDLSSESTVSRIRTEHFPLTLESARPSHTSQYLCASSPTSAGGGRTDTQYFGPGTRLTVL.

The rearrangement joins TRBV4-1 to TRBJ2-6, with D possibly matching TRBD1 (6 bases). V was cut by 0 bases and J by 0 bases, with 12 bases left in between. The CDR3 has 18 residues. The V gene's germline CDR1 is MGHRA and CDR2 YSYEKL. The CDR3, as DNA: TGCGCCAGCAGCCAAGAGTACAGGGACCCCTCTGGGGCCAACGTCCTGACTTTC. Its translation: CASSQEYRDPSGANVLTF.

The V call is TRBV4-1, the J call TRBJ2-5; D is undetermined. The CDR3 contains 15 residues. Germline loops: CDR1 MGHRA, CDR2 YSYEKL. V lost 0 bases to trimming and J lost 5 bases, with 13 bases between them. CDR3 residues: CASSQDQDTGETQYF. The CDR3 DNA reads TGCGCCAGCAGCCAAGATCAGGATACCGGCGAGACCCAGTACTTC.

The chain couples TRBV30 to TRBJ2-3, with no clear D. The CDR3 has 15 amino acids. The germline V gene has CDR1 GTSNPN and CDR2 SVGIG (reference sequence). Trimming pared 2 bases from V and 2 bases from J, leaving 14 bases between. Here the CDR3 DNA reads TGTGCCTGGAGTCCGTCGCCCTTGGCCACAGATACGCAGTATTTT. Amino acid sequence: CAWSPSPLATDTQYF.

The CDR3 is CASSRDRGSEAFF. The CDR3 nucleotides are TGTGCCAGTAGCCGGGACAGGGGATCTGAAGCTTTCTTT. This chain joins TRBV19 and TRBJ1-1; 10 bases agree with TRBD1. V trimming: 6 bases; J trimming: 6 bases; junction bases outside the gene matches: 4. CDR1 is LNHDA, CDR2 SQIVND, per germline (reference sequence). The CDR3 is 13 residues long.

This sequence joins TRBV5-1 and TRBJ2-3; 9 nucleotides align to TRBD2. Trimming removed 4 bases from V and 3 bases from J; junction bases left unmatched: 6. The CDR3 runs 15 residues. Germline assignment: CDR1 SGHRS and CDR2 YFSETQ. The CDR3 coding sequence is TGCGCCAGCAGCGCCCGCGGGGGGGCTACAGATACGCAGTATTTT. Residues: CASSARGGATDTQYF.